These T cell receptor beta chains were read from a single sample in a study of blood T cells in healthy people across ages. Each CDR3 protein is one row after TCRdb ran MiXCR on the 5' RACE reads. This sample carries about 1,000,000 distinct CDR3 sequences, more than 40% of them seen once, and the ten largest clones take about 19%. Sequenced sample: blood. Receptors originate from a woman aged 55-69 years in good health. Each CDR3 is given with its conserved first and last residue. The D gene is left open where the match is weak. Size is omitted from some rows. Given values are once, few, many or a class for expanded clones.

DNA | CDR3 | D | V | size | J
TGTGCCAGCAGTTTATTGCAGGGGGCCTTTATGTACTTC | CASSLLQGAFMYF | TRBD1 | TRBV12-3/TRBV12-4 | NA | TRBJ2-4
TGTGCCACCGCGACTAGCGCACACAATGAGCAGTTCTTC | CATATSAHNEQFF | TRBD2 | TRBV28 | NA | TRBJ2-1
TGCAGTGGCTATCCAATGGGGGCCTCTAGGAGCTACACCTTC | CSGYPMGASRSYTF | NA | TRBV20-1 | few | TRBJ1-2
TGTGCCAGCAGCTTAGGTCCAGACGGGCCGGGGGAGACCCAGTACTTC | CASSLGPDGPGETQYF | NA | TRBV7-9 | few | TRBJ2-5
TGTGCCAGCCCGCCTCCGGGACAGGGGGTAATCGGGGAGCTGTTTTTT | CASPPPGQGVIGELFF | TRBD1 | TRBV12-3/TRBV12-4 | NA | TRBJ2-2
TGTGCCACCCGTCTTCCGGGCGATAATTCACCCCTCCACTTT | CATRLPGDNSPLHF | NA | TRBV6-5 | NA | TRBJ1-6
TGCGGCGCCGGGACAGCCGGTAGTGTTCGCGAGCAGTACTTC | CGAGTAGSVREQYF | TRBD1 | TRBV29-1 | NA | TRBJ2-7
TGTGCCAGCAGTTACCGAATATCTAGCGGGAGGGCCAACAATGAGCAGTTCTTC | CASSYRISSGRANNEQFF | TRBD2 | TRBV6-5 | NA | TRBJ2-1
TGCAGTGCTAAAACACCGCTAGCGGGAGGCCGCCCTAGCTCCTACAATGAGCAGTTCTTC | CSAKTPLAGGRPSSYNEQFF | TRBD2 | TRBV20-1 | many | TRBJ2-1
TGTGCCAGCAGCTTAAGGGCAGGACCTGAGCAGTACTTC | CASSLRAGPEQYF | NA | TRBV7-9 | NA | TRBJ2-5
TGCAGTGCTCCTCGGATAGGGGTAGCCAAAAACATTCAGTACTTC | CSAPRIGVAKNIQYF | NA | TRBV20-1 | few | TRBJ2-4
TGTGCCACCAGCAGAGTCGACGTTGAAAAACTGTTTTTT | CATSRVDVEKLFF | NA | TRBV15 | NA | TRBJ1-4
TGCGCCAGCACTTTGAGCGGGAGTAACTACGAGCAGTACTTC | CASTLSGSNYEQYF | TRBD2 | TRBV5-1 | NA | TRBJ2-7
TGTGCCAGCAGCTTGGCGGGTGTGATCGGAAAACTGTTTTTT | CASSLAGVIGKLFF | NA | TRBV7-9 | few | TRBJ1-4
TGTGCCTGCAGCTTAGAGCTAGCGGGCGGCACAGATACGCAGTATTTT | CACSLELAGGTDTQYF | TRBD2 | TRBV7-2 | NA | TRBJ2-3
TGTGCCAGCAGTTACGGTCAGGCGCAGGGCGAGACCCAGTACTTC | CASSYGQAQGETQYF | NA | TRBV6-5 | once | TRBJ2-5
TGCAGTGCTAGAGACGCAATACAAAGCGGAAACTCCTACGAGCAGTACTTC | CSARDAIQSGNSYEQYF | NA | TRBV20-1 | few | TRBJ2-7
TGTGCCATCAGCCCTGGAGTAGAGACCCAGTACTTC | CAISPGVETQYF | NA | TRBV10-3 | NA | TRBJ2-5
TGCAGTGCTAGAGATCAAGGGGGACCTAGCACAGATACGCAGTATTTT | CSARDQGGPSTDTQYF | NA | TRBV20-1 | NA | TRBJ2-3
TGTGCCAGCAGTGGGCGGGGCGACGTTATTCAGTACTTC | CASSGRGDVIQYF | NA | TRBV6-1 | NA | TRBJ2-4
TGTGCCAGCAGTTTCACGACTAGCGGGATACAGCTGCAGTACTTC | CASSFTTSGIQLQYF | TRBD2 | TRBV27 | NA | TRBJ2-5
TGCGCCAGCAGCTACGATAGCAATCAGCCCCAGCATTTT | CASSYDSNQPQHF | NA | TRBV5-1 | NA | TRBJ1-5
TGTGCCAGCAGAATACGGGGGCGAGGGGAGACCCAGTACTTC | CASRIRGRGETQYF | NA | TRBV27 | NA | TRBJ2-5
TGCAGTGCCCCGCTAGGTCCCCACCAAGAGACCCAGTACTTC | CSAPLGPHQETQYF | NA | TRBV20-1 | few | TRBJ2-5
TGTGCCAGCACTTCCCGGTACTTCTACAATGAGCAGTTCTTC | CASTSRYFYNEQFF | NA | TRBV12-3/TRBV12-4 | NA | TRBJ2-1
TGCAGCGTCCCCCAAAGACTAGCGGGAGGGCCTAGCTCCTACAATGAGCAGTTCTTC | CSVPQRLAGGPSSYNEQFF | TRBD2 | TRBV29-1 | NA | TRBJ2-1